This TCR beta chain was observed in a study of T cells in Graves' hyperthyroidism and ophthalmopathy. This clonotype showed up many times. Lactation, pregnancy, other autoimmune disease or uncontrolled infection excluded patients. Amplification of TCR beta CDR3 regions used RNA as the template. The TCR CDR3 first-round RT-PCR relied on the HTBI primer set. TCRdb called the multiplex PCR reads again in MiXCR, with one record for every CDR3 protein. The sample has some 400,000 distinct CDR3 sequences, approximately 19% seen once. The origin of this receptor is a woman younger than 30 with Graves' hyperthyroidism. Specimen: blood.

The DNA for the CDR3 is TGCAGTGCCCTGGGACTAGCGGGGGCGTCACAAGAGACCCAGTACTTC. Translated, it gives CSALGLAGASQETQYF. The chain is built from TRBV20-1 and TRBJ2-5; the match to TRBD2 covers 14 bases. The trim removed 6 bases at V and 2 bases at J, leaving 8 bases unmatched. This CDR3 comprises 16 residues. The germline gives CDR1 DFQATT, CDR2 SNEGSKA (reference sequence).